This TCR beta chain was retrieved from a study of CD8+ T cells in alopecia areata. Treatment: oral pan-JAK inhibitor, 5-10 mg twice daily. Notes on the study in general: Normal-skin resident alphabeta T cells also appear among scalp sample sequences. TCR sharing across patients was less clear than in mice, possibly HLA-related. Scalp clonality and expanded CD8+ clones among the top 100 were significantly decreased by tofacitinib.

Sequencing relied on a cDNA template that was reverse transcribed from extracted RNA. Produced via immunoSEQ multiplex PCR; TCRdb's table is partial and in-frame only. This sample has roughly 46,000 clones, with around 71% found just once. This CDR3 comprises 14 residues. With 5 bases removed from V and 2 bases from J, the gap between germline ends came to 13 bases. Germline V lookup: CDR1 SEHNR, CDR2 FQNEAQ (reference sequence). A single count supports this clone. Its target is unknown. The source is a human donor with alopecia areata. This material consisted of CD8+ T cells sorted from blood, taken at week 4, from a patient treated with tofacitinib. This rearrangement joins TRBV7-9 to TRBJ2-7; a possible D gene is TRBD1 (6 bases). The CDR3 reads CASSPEDSPYEQYF. The CDR3 DNA follows: TGTGCCAGCAGCCCCGAGGACAGTCCCTACGAGCAGTACTTC.